The rows below give T cell receptor beta chains drawn from one sample of a study of naive and memory T cell subsets. TCRdb re-called the UMI-ligation and nested PCR reads through MiXCR, storing one row per CDR3 protein. The sample has tens of thousands of distinct CDR3 sequences, around a sixth seen once. Sequencing was performed on effector memory CD4+ T cells from blood. All receptors come from a human donor in good health. Each CDR3 is given with its conserved first and last residue. A D gene is named only where the DNA matches it firmly. The size field is filled for only some rows; it gives once, few, many or a size class.

D,size,V,J,CDR3,DNA
TRBD1,few,TRBV5-6,TRBJ2-1,CASSSGGTYEQFF,TGTGCCAGCAGCTCAGGGGGTACGTATGAGCAGTTCTTC
TRBD1,-,TRBV9,TRBJ1-2,CASSLRDRVLNYGYTF,TGTGCCAGCAGCTTAAGAGACAGGGTACTAAACTATGGCTACACCTTC
-,-,TRBV27,TRBJ2-7,CASSYQMGAYEQYF,TGTGCCAGCAGTTATCAGATGGGGGCGTACGAGCAGTACTTC
-,few,TRBV5-1,TRBJ2-6,CASSLGAASGANVLTF,TGCGCCAGCAGCTTGGGGGCAGCCTCTGGGGCCAACGTCCTGACTTTC
-,-,TRBV18,TRBJ1-1,CASTTPTQVEAFF,TGTGCCAGCACGACGCCTACACAGGTTGAAGCTTTCTTT
TRBD2,few,TRBV29-1,TRBJ2-1,CSVGSAGGRNEQFF,TGCAGCGTTGGATCAGCGGGAGGCCGCAATGAGCAGTTCTTC
-,-,TRBV5-1,TRBJ2-7,CASSLTWTAEKYF,TGCGCCAGCAGCTTAACCTGGACTGCGGAGAAGTACTTC
-,few,TRBV5-1,TRBJ1-1,CASSLAPGRSNTEAFF,TGCGCCAGCAGCTTGGCCCCCGGAAGATCGAACACTGAAGCTTTCTTT
-,few,TRBV20-1,TRBJ1-5,CSARDFGLGEPQHF,TGCAGTGCTAGAGATTTCGGGCTTGGGGAGCCCCAGCATTTT
TRBD2,few,TRBV20-1,TRBJ2-1,CSATTSVEQFF,TGCAGTGCTACGACTAGCGTTGAGCAGTTCTTC
-,many,TRBV28,TRBJ2-2,CASRPGMTGELFF,TGTGCCAGCAGACCCGGGATGACCGGGGAGCTGTTTTTT
TRBD2,few,TRBV9,TRBJ2-2,CASSARRGTSGRASGTGELFF,TGTGCCAGCAGCGCCCGCAGGGGGACTAGCGGGAGGGCCTCGGGCACCGGGGAGCTGTTTTTT
-,many,TRBV3-1,TRBJ2-7,CASSPSGARRTYEQYF,TGTGCCAGCAGCCCGAGTGGGGCCAGGCGAACCTACGAGCAGTACTTC
TRBD2,-,TRBV6-6,TRBJ2-1,CATLSGRLYNEQFF,TGTGCCACCCTTAGCGGGAGATTGTACAATGAGCAGTTCTTC
TRBD1,medium-sized,TRBV19,TRBJ1-5,CASSIGDRGTQPQHF,TGTGCCAGTAGTATCGGGGACAGGGGGACGCAGCCCCAGCATTTT
-,many,TRBV6-1,TRBJ2-7,CATGLGRSYEQYF,TGTGCCACCGGACTGGGTCGCTCCTACGAGCAGTACTTC
-,few,TRBV18,TRBJ1-1,CASSPGQNTEAFF,TGTGCCAGCTCACCCGGTCAGAACACTGAAGCTTTCTTT
-,few,TRBV28,TRBJ1-3,CASSGSRNPGNTIYF,TGTGCCAGCAGTGGTTCGCGGAACCCTGGAAACACCATATATTTT
-,many,TRBV28,TRBJ1-2,CASWDVDGYTF,TGTGCCAGCTGGGACGTCGATGGCTACACCTTC
-,-,TRBV6-5,TRBJ1-1,CASSYSMFGLNTEAFF,TGTGCCAGCAGTTACTCGATGTTCGGATTGAACACTGAAGCTTTCTTT
TRBD1,few,TRBV28,TRBJ1-4,CASRPGTGRNEKLFF,TGTGCCAGCAGACCCGGGACAGGAAGGAATGAAAAACTGTTTTTT
-,-,TRBV29-1,TRBJ2-3,CSARGHLIGDTQYF,TGCAGCGCCAGGGGACACCTTATTGGAGATACGCAGTATTTT
-,-,TRBV30,TRBJ2-2,CAWIWSRGDTGELFF,TGTGCCTGGATTTGGAGCAGGGGCGACACCGGGGAGCTGTTTTTT
TRBD1,few,TRBV6-5,TRBJ1-5,CASSRDRVQPQHF,TGTGCCAGCAGCCGGGACAGGGTTCAGCCCCAGCATTTT
-,many,TRBV20-1,TRBJ1-3,CSARERGGTGNTIYF,TGCAGTGCTAGGGAACGGGGGGGTACCGGAAACACCATATATTTT
-,-,TRBV6-5,TRBJ2-7,CASSSRNRYSYEQYF,TGTGCCAGCAGCTCCAGAAACCGTTACTCCTACGAGCAGTACTTC
-,-,TRBV14,TRBJ2-1,CASSQDQTGPQFF,TGTGCCAGCAGCCAAGATCAGACGGGCCCACAGTTCTTC
TRBD1,-,TRBV6-2/TRBV6-3,TRBJ2-1,CASSYVTGANEQFF,TGTGCCAGCAGTTACGTGACAGGGGCCAATGAGCAGTTCTTC
-,-,TRBV20-1,TRBJ1-1,CSARDPLLGTTEAFF,TGCAGTGCTAGAGATCCTCTCTTGGGGACCACTGAAGCTTTCTTT
TRBD2,-,TRBV14,TRBJ2-1,CASSLTSGSGFEQFF,TGTGCCAGCAGCCTAACTAGCGGGAGTGGTTTTGAGCAGTTCTTC
TRBD1,medium-sized,TRBV11-3,TRBJ1-5,CASNTPPSGTGWGSNQPQHF,TGTGCCAGCAACACCCCTCCCTCCGGGACAGGGTGGGGTAGCAATCAGCCCCAGCATTTT
-,-,TRBV9,TRBJ1-1,CASSVDWGLNTEAFF,TGTGCCAGCAGCGTTGACTGGGGACTGAACACTGAAGCTTTCTTT
-,-,TRBV11-2,TRBJ2-7,CASSLGAGEQYF,TGTGCCAGCAGCTTGGGGGCGGGCGAGCAGTACTTC
TRBD2,few,TRBV6-2/TRBV6-3,TRBJ2-1,CASSYSRLAAYNEQFF,TGTGCCAGCAGTTATTCCCGACTAGCGGCCTACAATGAGCAGTTCTTC
TRBD1,few,TRBV7-2,TRBJ1-4,CASREGAVNEKLFF,TGTGCCAGCAGGGAGGGGGCGGTTAATGAAAAACTGTTTTTT
-,many,TRBV25-1,TRBJ1-6,CASSDMIGVNSPLHF,TGTGCCAGCAGTGACATGATTGGGGTTAATTCACCCCTCCACTTT
-,-,TRBV27,TRBJ1-4,CASSSQGWANEKLFF,TGTGCCAGCAGTTCACAGGGTTGGGCTAATGAAAAACTGTTTTTT
-,few,TRBV20-1,TRBJ1-4,CSARLGGRELFF,TGCAGTGCTAGATTGGGGGGGCGCGAGCTGTTTTTT
-,-,TRBV7-2,TRBJ1-1,CASSLERIGPEAFF,TGTGCCAGCAGCTTAGAGAGGATAGGTCCTGAAGCTTTCTTT
TRBD2,many,TRBV7-6,TRBJ2-5,CASSIAPPWREGETQYF,TGTGCCAGCAGCATAGCCCCTCCGTGGCGGGAGGGAGAGACCCAGTACTTC
-,few,TRBV20-1,TRBJ2-1,CSARIPTGELLAVYNEQFF,TGCAGTGCTAGAATCCCCACAGGGGAGCTACTAGCGGTTTACAATGAGCAGTTCTTC
-,few,TRBV28,TRBJ1-2,CASSTAHLKDRYTF,TGTGCCAGCAGTACGGCTCACTTAAAGGATCGCTACACCTTC
TRBD2,few,TRBV6-6,TRBJ2-7,CASSPTSGSGGEQYF,TGTGCCAGCAGCCCTACTAGCGGGAGTGGGGGCGAGCAGTACTTC
-,medium-sized,TRBV6-6,TRBJ1-5,CASSYLSGGGNQPQHF,TGTGCCAGCAGTTACTTATCGGGGGGGGGCAATCAGCCCCAGCATTTT
-,medium-sized,TRBV6-5,TRBJ1-5,CATGVNQPQHF,TGTGCCACCGGGGTGAATCAGCCCCAGCATTTT
-,-,TRBV6-5,TRBJ2-1,CASASLDNEQFF,TGTGCCAGTGCTAGCCTAGACAATGAGCAGTTCTTC
-,many,TRBV12-3/TRBV12-4,TRBJ1-5,CASSLGQGLGQPQHF,TGTGCCAGCAGTTTAGGTCAGGGTTTGGGTCAGCCCCAGCATTTT
-,medium-sized,TRBV19,TRBJ1-4,CAISGTNEKLFF,TGTGCCATCTCCGGTACTAATGAAAAACTGTTTTTT
TRBD2,-,TRBV29-1,TRBJ2-5,CSGSSGPQETQYF,TGCAGCGGATCTAGCGGCCCACAAGAGACCCAGTACTTC
TRBD2,few,TRBV2,TRBJ2-2,CASSGASGMNTGELFF,TGTGCCAGCAGTGGGGCTAGCGGGATGAACACCGGGGAGCTGTTTTTT